Each of the 26 T cell receptor beta chains below was sequenced from the same sample in a study of shared clonotypes between healthy human individuals. The protocol was immunoSEQ multiplex PCR, while the TCRdb copy is restricted to in-frame clones and leaves out a portion. The sample records hundreds of thousands of clones, about two thirds being singletons. Sequenced material: memory CD4+ T cells sorted from blood. Subset described: CD45RA-negative fraction. These TCRs come from a woman aged 30 to 39 in good health.

This clone was recorded many times. The V gene is TRBV28, the J gene TRBJ2-4, with TRBD1 identical over 9 bases. This CDR3 contains 17 residues. The V segment lost 6 bases and the J segment 4 bases; nucleotides outside the gene matches: 13. Germline values: CDR1 MDHEN, CDR2 SYDVKM. This CDR3 reads CASSRLSWDRVKNIQYF. The CDR3 DNA follows: TGTGCCAGCAGCCGTCTCTCCTGGGACAGGGTTAAAAACATTCAGTACTTC.

The CDR3: CASSLIGGNGANVLTF. In nucleotides, the CDR3 is TGTGCCAGCAGCTTAATTGGTGGGAATGGGGCCAACGTCCTGACTTTC. The chain combines TRBV5-5 with TRBJ2-6, with D unresolved. This CDR3 has 16 residues. V shed 2 bases and J shed 3 bases, with 12 bases lying between them. CDR1 SGHKS and CDR2 YYEKEE come from the germline V gene (reference sequence).

V usage is TRBV2 and J usage is TRBJ1-1, with no clear D. In germline, CDR1 is SNHLY, CDR2 FYNNEI. The CDR3 contains 11 residues. The germline V and J ends were trimmed by 6 bases and 3 bases, with 5 bases remaining between them. In DNA, the CDR3 is TGTGCCAGCAGATTCGACACTGAAGCTTTCTTT. The encoded protein is CASRFDTEAFF.

This clone appeared a single time. V gene TRBV6-1 combines with J gene TRBJ2-7; tentatively, D is TRBD1 (6 bases). V lost 6 bases to trimming and J lost 3 bases, with 18 bases between them. CDR1 MNHNS and CDR2 SASEGT come from the germline V gene. This CDR3 contains 15 residues. Written as DNA, the CDR3 is TGTGCCAGCAGAACCGGGACAAGAAATAACTACGAGCAGTACTTC. Its protein product is CASRTGTRNNYEQYF.

This clone was observed once. The chain is built from TRBV30 and TRBJ1-5, with TRBD1 as a possible D gene (6 bases). CDR3 size: 13 residues. Trimming cost V 0 bases and J 6 bases, with 9 bases left between them. The germline CDR1 and CDR2 sequences are GTSNPN and SVGIG (reference sequence). CDR3 nucleotide sequence: TGTGCCTGGAGTGTACAGGGAGGTCAGCCCCAGCATTTT. Translating gives CAWSVQGGQPQHF.

The genes are TRBV6-4 and TRBJ2-3; D ambiguous. Trimming removed 1 base from V and 4 bases from J, with 3 bases in between. The germline gives CDR1 MRHNA, CDR2 SNTAGT. The CDR3 consists of 12 residues. The CDR3 coding sequence is TGTGCCAGCAGTGACTTCGCAGATACGCAGTATTTT. Translated: CASSDFADTQYF.

The chain couples TRBV5-1 to TRBJ2-1, with D possibly being TRBD1 (6 bases). V lost 2 bases and J 9 bases, leaving 12 bases between the germline ends. There are 13 residues in the CDR3. In germline, CDR1 is SGHRS, CDR2 YFSETQ. Here the CDR3 DNA reads TGCGCCAGCAGCTTTGCAGGGGTAACTGAGCAGTTCTTC. Protein product: CASSFAGVTEQFF.

The V call is TRBV7-9, the J call TRBJ2-2; a possible D gene is TRBD1 (6 bases). CDR1 and CDR2 (germline): SEHNR, FQNEAQ (reference sequence). The CDR3 totals 14 residues. The V end was cut by 1 base, the J end by 5 bases, with 8 bases between. The CDR3 protein is CASSLVRGTGELFF. CDR3 nucleotide sequence: TGTGCCAGCAGCTTAGTCAGGGGAACCGGGGAGCTGTTTTTT. Looking up the rest from reference TRBV7-9 and TRBJ2-2 gives the full variable domain: DTGVSQNPRHKITKRGQNVTFRCDPISEHNRLYWYRQTLGQGPEFLTYFQNEAQLEKSRLLSDRFSAERPKGSFSTLEIQRTEQGDSAMYLCASSLVRGTGELFFGEGSRLTVL.

This clone was recorded many times. V and J are TRBV7-8 and TRBJ2-7, with D possibly being TRBD1 (5 bases). Per the germline V gene, CDR1 is SGHVS and CDR2 is FQNEAQ. The CDR3 sequence is 14 residues long. V was trimmed by 7 bases and J by 1 base, leaving 14 bases between them. CDR3 coding DNA: TGTGCCAGCATCCTGGACCAGGGATCCTACGAGCAGTACTTC. Its translation is CASILDQGSYEQYF.

The V gene is TRBV11-1, the J gene TRBJ2-1; 7 nucleotides align to TRBD2. Trimming took 0 bases from V and 3 from J; bases not matched to a gene: 5. Germline V gives CDR1 SGHAT, CDR2 FQDESV (reference sequence). There are 16 residues in the CDR3. This CDR3 reads CASSLAGAGLYNEQFF. The CDR3 DNA sequence: TGTGCCAGCAGCTTAGCGGGAGCGGGACTCTACAATGAGCAGTTCTTC.

The chain couples TRBV27 to TRBJ2-2, with D maybe TRBD2 (5 bases). Germline CDR1 reads MNHEY; CDR2 reads SMNVEV (reference sequence). This CDR3 is built from 17 residues. V dropped 5 bases and J dropped 7 bases, with 23 bases sitting between them. The CDR3 DNA sequence: TGTGCCAGCAGTCCGGGTTGGGAGAGCGCCGTCGGCGGGGAGCTGTTTTTT. Translating gives CASSPGWESAVGGELFF.

This clone showed up just a few times. The same CDR3 arises from other DNA sequences in this sample as well. The genes are TRBV6-1 and TRBJ1-1, with a possible D match to TRBD1 (6 bases). Germline CDR1 and CDR2: MNHNS and SASEGT. Trimming pared 5 bases from V and 1 base from J, leaving 11 bases between. CDR3 length: 14 residues. The CDR3 loop is CASSTRGGNTEAFF. CDR3 sequence (DNA): TGTGCCAGCAGTACGAGGGGGGGGAACACTGAAGCTTTCTTT.

This clone appeared a single time. This sequence joins TRBV25-1 and TRBJ1-1; D unresolved. The CDR3 totals 12 residues. V was shortened by 1 base and J by 4 bases, with 4 bases between the two germline ends. Germline lookup yields CDR1 MGHDK and CDR2 SYGVNS. The CDR3 DNA reads TGTGCCAGCAGTGAATGGAGCACTGAAGCTTTCTTT. Residues: CASSEWSTEAFF.

This clone was detected only a few times. The rearrangement links TRBV10-3 to TRBJ1-2, with D perhaps TRBD1 (6 bases). The CDR3 is 14 amino acids. Germline V gene lookup returns CDR1 ENHRY and CDR2 SYGVKD. V lost 4 bases and J 3 bases, leaving 12 bases between the germline ends. For the CDR3, the DNA is TGTGCCATCAGTGGTCAGGGGTTCGACTATGGCTACACCTTC. Translation gives CAISGQGFDYGYTF.

This clone was seen just once. V and J are TRBV15 and TRBJ1-2; D is unresolved. Germline V gives CDR1 LNHNV, CDR2 YYDKDF (reference sequence). There are 16 residues in the CDR3. The V end was cut by 0 bases, the J end by 2 bases, with 13 bases between. The CDR3 loop reads CATSRDFSGYNYGYTF. CDR3 bases: TGTGCCACCAGCAGAGATTTCTCCGGGTACAACTATGGCTACACCTTC.

The chain employs TRBV9 and TRBJ2-5; D might be TRBD1 or TRBD2, each matching 6 bases. CDR1 and CDR2 from the germline V gene are SGDLS and YYNGEE. V was pared by 0 bases and J by 5 bases, with 11 bases between. The CDR3 loop spans 14 amino acids. CDR3 coding DNA: TGTGCCAGCAGCGTAGGGGGGGCCGATGAGACCCAGTACTTC. This gives the protein CASSVGGADETQYF.

This chain joins TRBV6-9 and TRBJ2-7; no firm D call. In germline, CDR1 is MNHGY, CDR2 SVAAGI. The CDR3 has 12 residues. Trimming removed 5 bases from V and 7 bases from J, with 12 bases in between. The CDR3 sequence is CASSRPVREQYF. The CDR3 nucleotides are TGTGCCAGCAGTCGTCCAGTCAGGGAGCAGTACTTC.

The chain has TRBV5-4 and TRBJ2-7, with TRBD1 identical over 7 bases. CDR3 length equals 13 residues. Germline CDR1 reads SGHNT; CDR2 reads YYREEE (reference sequence). V shed 4 bases and J 5 bases; nucleotides not matched to a gene: 6. The CDR3 DNA reads as TGTGCCAGCAGCGTACAGGGGATACACGAGCAGTACTTC. Translated: CASSVQGIHEQYF.

This clone was observed a few times. This chain joins TRBV27 and TRBJ2-5, with TRBD2 identical over 9 bases. CDR3 length: 16 residues. Germline V gene lookup returns CDR1 MNHEY and CDR2 SMNVEV (reference sequence). V gave up 3 bases and J gave up 4 bases; unmatched junction bases: 9. The CDR3 nucleotides read TGTGCCAGCAGTTTGGGGGCTAGCGGGAAACGAGAGACCCAGTACTTC. This sequence encodes CASSLGASGKRETQYF.

As DNA, the CDR3 is TGTGCCAGCAGCCCCGCGATTAGCAATCAGCCCCAGCATTTT. Translated: CASSPAISNQPQHF. V gene TRBV7-9 combines with J gene TRBJ1-5; D is ambiguous. V gave up 5 bases and J gave up 0 bases, with 8 bases separating them. This CDR3 is 14 amino acids long. In germline, CDR1 is SEHNR, CDR2 FQNEAQ (reference sequence).

This chain's CDR3 is CASVGQGAAEAFF. CDR3 in DNA: TGTGCCAGCGTTGGACAGGGGGCGGCTGAAGCTTTCTTT. V gene TRBV19 combines with J gene TRBJ1-1; TRBD1 matches at 11 bases. This CDR3 is built from 13 residues. Per the germline V gene, CDR1 is LNHDA and CDR2 is SQIVND (reference sequence). J lost 6 bases, V lost 9 bases, and 6 bases had no gene match.

The rearrangement joins TRBV28 to TRBJ1-3; D perhaps matches TRBD1 (5 bases). Trimming took 2 bases from V and 3 from J, leaving 8 bases between them. The CDR3 is 14 residues long. Germline V gene data show CDR1 as MDHEN and CDR2 as SYDVKM. The CDR3 sequence: CASSLIQGGNTIYF. CDR3 coding DNA: TGTGCCAGCAGTTTAATCCAGGGTGGAAACACCATATATTTT. Based on the CDR3 plus reference TRBV28 and TRBJ1-3, the full variable domain is DVKVTQSSRYLVKRTGEKVFLECVQDMDHENMFWYRQDPGLGLRLIYFSYDVKMKEKGDIPEGYSVSREKKERFSLILESASTNQTSMYLCASSLIQGGNTIYFGEGSWLTVV.

V gene TRBV9 combines with J gene TRBJ2-7; TRBD1 matches 7 bases. CDR3 length equals 15 residues. The J segment lost 2 bases and the V segment lost 4 bases, leaving 9 bases of the junction unmatched. The germline gives CDR1 SGDLS, CDR2 YYNGEE. As DNA, the CDR3 is TGTGCCAGCAGCTTGGAACCGGGACAGACCTACGAGCAGTACTTC. Its protein product is CASSLEPGQTYEQYF.

This clone showed up just a few times. This rearrangement joins TRBV14 to TRBJ2-5; TRBD2 matches at 9 bases. The CDR3 runs to 16 residues. V shed 1 base and J 7 bases; nucleotides not matched to a gene: 10. Germline assignment: CDR1 SGHDN and CDR2 FVKESK. The CDR3 sequence is CASSQALAGMMGTQYF. CDR3 DNA sequence: TGTGCCAGCAGCCAAGCGCTAGCGGGGATGATGGGGACCCAGTACTTC. The entire variable domain, with the rest obtained from reference TRBV14 and TRBJ2-5, is as follows: EAGVTQFPSHSVIEKGQTVTLRCDPISGHDNLYWYRRVMGKEIKFLLHFVKESKQDESGMPNNRFLAERTGGTYSTLKVQPAELEDSGVYFCASSQALAGMMGTQYFGPGTRLLVL.

The chain recombines TRBV10-1 with TRBJ1-1; D is possibly TRBD1 (6 bases). The CDR3 runs to 14 residues. The germline V gene has CDR1 WNHNN and CDR2 SYGVQD (reference sequence). Trimming cost V 3 bases and J 1 base, with 9 bases left between them. CDR3 coding DNA: TGCGCCAGCAGTGATGGGGGCTCGAACACTGAAGCTTTCTTT. Residues: CASSDGGSNTEAFF.

Concerning this clone itself: The same CDR3 is also encoded by other DNA sequences in this sample. The chain uses TRBV10-1 and TRBJ1-5; the D is unclear. V gave up 0 bases and J gave up 5 bases, with 5 bases separating them. Germline-derived CDR1 and CDR2 are WNHNN and SYGVQD (reference sequence). This CDR3 has 13 residues. The CDR3 spells CASSESGHQPQHF. In DNA form, the CDR3 reads TGCGCCAGCAGTGAGTCAGGGCATCAGCCCCAGCATTTT.